The rows below give T cell receptor beta chains drawn from one sample of a study of CDR3 diversity in severe acne. TCRdb re-analysed the PCR reads in MiXCR, keeping a single row per CDR3 protein. The data contain about 84,000 distinct CDR3 sequences, around 50% of them singletons. What was sequenced was blood. Receptor source: a male donor in good health, without acne. The CDR3 runs from the conserved cysteine through the conserved F or W. The D gene is left open where the match is weak. The listing skips clone size in some rows; elsewhere it reads once, few, many or a size class.

NA | 13 | TRBJ2-7 | many | TRBV25-1 | CASRRASSYEQYF | TGTGCCAGCCGCCGTGCCAGCTCCTACGAGCAGTACTTC
TRBD1 | 14 | TRBJ2-5 | NA | TRBV28 | CASSLTGGAETQYF | TGTGCCAGCAGTTTAACAGGGGGCGCCGAGACCCAGTACTTC
NA | 15 | TRBJ1-2 | few | TRBV7-7 | CASRADRSSTYGYTF | TGTGCTAGCAGAGCAGACAGAAGTTCTACCTATGGCTACACCTTC
NA | 15 | TRBJ1-4 | NA | TRBV6-5 | CASSYSRDYNEKLFF | TGTGCCAGCAGTTACTCGAGGGACTACAATGAAAAACTGTTTTTT
NA | 12 | TRBJ2-6 | NA | TRBV2 | CATGSGANVLTF | TGTGCCACAGGGTCTGGGGCCAACGTCCTGACTTTC
NA | 19 | TRBJ1-6 | many | TRBV4-1 | CASSQDAVTGPAYNSPLHF | TGCGCCAGCAGCCAAGACGCTGTTACAGGGCCGGCTTATAATTCACCCCTCCACTTT
NA | 15 | TRBJ1-3 | NA | TRBV9 | CASSVDRVTGNTIDF | TGTGCCAGCAGCGTAGATCGGGTTACTGGAAACACCATAGATTTT
TRBD2 | 14 | TRBJ2-5 | NA | TRBV28 | CASSSSGAWGTQYF | TGTGCCAGCAGCTCTAGCGGGGCATGGGGGACCCAGTACTTC
NA | 14 | TRBJ1-5 | NA | TRBV20-1 | CSVGSGGGNQPQHF | TGCAGTGTCGGGTCGGGGGGCGGCAATCAGCCCCAGCATTTT
NA | 17 | TRBJ2-3 | few | TRBV6-5 | CASSYFSGTRGTDTQYF | TGTGCCAGCAGTTACTTTTCTGGGACTCGTGGCACAGATACGCAGTATTTT
NA | 13 | TRBJ2-2 | NA | TRBV7-8 | CASSPELDGELFF | TGTGCCAGCAGCCCAGAATTGGACGGGGAGCTGTTTTTT
TRBD1 | 15 | TRBJ2-5 | NA | TRBV7-9 | CASSTGDRGRETQYF | TGTGCCAGCAGCACGGGGGACAGGGGACGAGAGACCCAGTACTTC
NA | 8 | TRBJ2-7 | medium-sized | TRBV20-1 | CKVREQYF | TGCAAGGTTCGCGAGCAGTACTTC
TRBD2 | 15 | TRBJ2-1 | NA | TRBV5-1 | CASSFPSGTSNEQFF | TGCGCCAGCAGCTTTCCGAGCGGGACTAGCAATGAGCAGTTCTTC
NA | 13 | TRBJ2-7 | NA | TRBV29-1 | CSVILGNRYEQYF | TGCAGCGTTATACTGGGGAACAGATACGAGCAGTACTTC
TRBD1 | 16 | TRBJ1-1 | many | TRBV30 | CAWSESGQGMNTEAFF | TGTGCCTGGAGTGAGTCGGGACAGGGGATGAACACTGAAGCTTTCTTT
NA | 14 | TRBJ2-2 | many | TRBV2 | CASSVGGGTGELFF | TGTGCCAGCAGTGTGGGCGGTGGGACCGGGGAGCTGTTTTTT
TRBD1 | 14 | TRBJ1-6 | few | TRBV19 | CASRVPGGNSPLHF | TGTGCCAGTCGCGTCCCAGGGGGGAATTCACCCCTCCACTTT
NA | 15 | TRBJ1-1 | many | TRBV6-1 | CASDPFKAEHTEAFF | TGTGCCAGCGATCCTTTTAAGGCTGAACACACTGAAGCTTTCTTT
TRBD1 | 16 | TRBJ2-2 | many | TRBV28 | CASSLWGTANTGELFF | TGTGCCAGCAGTTTATGGGGGACAGCGAACACCGGGGAGCTGTTTTTT
TRBD2 | 17 | TRBJ2-1 | NA | TRBV25-1 | CASSEPGTSGIGNEQFF | TGTGCCAGCAGTGAACCCGGGACTAGCGGGATAGGCAATGAGCAGTTCTTC
NA | 13 | TRBJ2-7 | NA | TRBV2 | CASGGVFSYEQYF | TGTGCCAGTGGGGGAGTGTTCTCCTACGAGCAGTACTTC
TRBD1 | 15 | TRBJ2-7 | NA | TRBV9 | CASSPGQVTTYEQYF | TGTGCCAGCAGCCCGGGACAGGTAACGACCTACGAGCAGTACTTC
TRBD1 | 18 | TRBJ2-6 | once | TRBV6-6 | CASSDRGFDLNGANVLTF | TGTGCCAGCAGTGACAGGGGGTTCGACCTAAATGGGGCCAACGTCCTGACTTTC
TRBD1 | 19 | TRBJ1-5 | NA | TRBV6-1 | CASSSSRTGAVVSNQPQHF | TGTGCCAGCAGCTCTTCGAGGACAGGGGCGGTGGTGAGCAATCAGCCCCAGCATTTT
NA | 9 | TRBJ2-2 | NA | TRBV12-3/TRBV12-4 | CASKGELFF | TGTGCCAGCAAAGGGGAGCTGTTTTTT
NA | 13 | TRBJ1-1 | many | TRBV20-1 | CSAIQGTNTEAFF | TGCAGTGCTATACAGGGAACGAACACTGAAGCTTTCTTT